This T cell receptor (beta chain) was recorded in a study of blood T cells in healthy people across ages. This clonotype has only a few counts. Its antigen is not identified. The V segment lost 4 bases and the J segment 5 bases; nucleotides outside the gene matches: 9. The germline V gene encodes CDR1 LGHDT and CDR2 YNNKEL (reference sequence). The CDR3 runs to 15 residues. A second about 7 to 12 cycle PCR used barcoded and J-beta primers. Any given sample supplied a minimum of 2.5 million CDR3-containing paired-end reads. TCRdb reprocessed the 5' RACE reads via MiXCR and lists one record per CDR3 protein. This sample has over 1,300,000 distinct CDR3 sequences, with 55% to 75% found just once. Overall study findings and caveats: Long-lived and aged donors differed, with more naive CD4+ cells and higher diversity in the long-lived. Expanded clonotype shifts may have been confounded, as the donors had an unknown CMV status. TCR beta diversity, measured per million T cells, fell in a roughly linear way with age.

Specimen: blood. The chain uses TRBV3-1 and TRBJ1-2, with 8 bases matching TRBD1. The receptor's source is a man aged 18-30 years in good health. The CDR3 is CASSPYQGAQYGYTF. CDR3 nucleotides: TGTGCCAGCAGCCCGTACCAGGGGGCCCAATATGGCTACACCTTC.